What follows is one T cell receptor (beta chain) and its context. This sequence may be a read error, since a much larger clone differs from it by one base. This sample was taken from a study of regulatory T cells in long-lasting Graves disease. Per the germline V gene, CDR1 is MDHEN and CDR2 is SYDVKM. CDR3 size: 19 residues. Construction of the TCR beta libraries employed iRepertoire HTBI primers in conjunction with Arm-PCR of CDR3 regions. TCRdb re-called the multiplex PCR reads with MiXCR, one entry per CDR3 protein. Of about 500,000 distinct CDR3 sequences listed, around 15% are singletons. Indicated time point: newly diagnosed GD, antithyroid drugs for less than 3 months. The TCR library was prepared using RNA isolated from PBMCs. In addition, the sample was reused for a study of T cells in Graves' hyperthyroidism and ophthalmopathy.

The chain joins TRBV28 to TRBJ2-7, with TRBD2 matching over 16 bases. The sequencing used peripheral blood mononuclear cells (PBMCs), collected at new diagnosis, from a patient treated with antithyroid drugs. This clonotype was sampled from a man aged 40-49 years with Graves disease. The CDR3 is CTSSSSGLAGGPIIYEQYF. The CDR3 DNA follows: TGTACCAGCAGTTCCTCGGGACTAGCGGGAGGGCCAATAATCTACGAGCAGTACTTC.